The present entry profiles one TCR beta chain with its context. The sample is drawn from a study of neurological immune-mediated disorders. Libraries from sorted cells each used 750,000 to 1,000,000 CD4+ or CD8+ T cells. cDNA synthesis was performed by 5'RACE with 10-nucleotide random UMIs. Over 180 million TCR-beta sequences from 15-18 subjects came from every sequencing run. TCRdb fed the 5' RACE reads into MiXCR, producing one record per CDR3 protein. The sample has 30,000 to 45,000 distinct CDR3 sequences, around a tenth seen once; the top ten hold less than 5%. Sequencing used CD4+ T cells from blood. The TCR originated in a woman under 40 with HTLV-1-associated myelopathy (HAM/TSP).

CDR3 protein: CASSFGGGQMDTEAFF. CDR3 bases: TGTGCCAGCAGCTTTGGCGGGGGACAGATGGACACTGAAGCTTTCTTT. The chain links TRBV7-2 to TRBJ1-1; 7 bases match TRBD1. In germline, CDR1 is SGHTA, CDR2 FQGNSA. The CDR3 sequence is 16 residues long. V was pared by 3 bases and J by 3 bases, with 10 bases of the junction left unmatched.